These 5 T cell receptor beta chains were sequenced from one sample in a study of cytomegalovirus exposure and HLA in healthy donors. Both 60 Vbeta primers and 13 Jbeta primers went into the PCR. TCRdb keeps only in-frame clones here, not all; method: immunoSEQ multiplex PCR. The sample lists approximately 110,000 clones, less than 75% occurring once. Sequences were obtained from PBMCs. The receptors were gathered from a man in his forties or fifties in good health and CMV-seropositive.

The chain carries TRBV30 and TRBJ2-5; TRBD1 matches 8 bases. CDR1 is GTSNPN, CDR2 SVGIG, per germline (reference sequence). The junction had 6 bases not matched to a gene; V was cut back by 0 bases and J by 6 bases. CDR3 size: 14 residues. Here the CDR3 DNA reads TGTGCCTGGAGTGTACAGGGGGACCTACAGACCCAGTACTTC. It encodes CAWSVQGDLQTQYF.

This chain connects TRBV5-6 to TRBJ1-5; no definite D call. This CDR3 has 14 amino acids. Germline loops: CDR1 SGHDT, CDR2 YYEEEE. The V end lost 1 base, the J end lost 6 bases, and 11 bases lay between the germline ends. CDR3 in DNA: TGTGCCAGCAGCTTGAGAGGGTTGGCTCAGCCCCAGCATTTT. This codes for CASSLRGLAQPQHF.

A remark on this clone: A junction end diverges from the germline sequence, so it may reflect a read error. CDR3 loop: CASSKEASGSIRNEQFF. Written as DNA, the CDR3 is TGTGCCAGCAGCAAAGAGGCTAGCGGGAGTATAAGGAATGAGCAGTTCTTC. The J gene is TRBJ2-1, the V gene TRBV4-2, with 10 bases lining up with TRBD2. CDR3 length: 17 amino acids. The germline CDR1 and CDR2 sequences are LGHNA and YNFKEQ.

The chain has TRBV7-3 and TRBJ1-2; 11 bases line up with TRBD1. Germline V gene data show CDR1 as SGHTA and CDR2 as FQGTGA. The J segment lost 5 bases and the V segment lost 5 bases, leaving 7 bases of the junction unmatched. This CDR3 spans 15 amino acids. The CDR3 region is CASSLGGDRGYGYTF. DNA of the CDR3: TGTGCCAGCAGCCTAGGCGGGGACAGGGGGTATGGCTACACCTTC.

The rearrangement joins TRBV6-5 to TRBJ1-2; no definite D call. The CDR3 sequence is 14 residues long. From germline, CDR1 is MNHEY and CDR2 SVGAGI. Trimming took 2 bases from V and 2 from J, leaving 9 bases between them. This CDR3 reads CASSYSLENYGYTF. CDR3 nucleotides: TGTGCCAGCAGTTACAGCCTTGAGAACTATGGCTACACCTTC.